What follows are 26 T cell receptor beta chains derived from one specimen sequenced in a study of T-cell memory formation after mild COVID-19. TCRdb analysed the 5' RACE reads with MiXCR anew, one entry per CDR3 protein. The sample includes under 450,000 distinct CDR3 sequences, around a quarter of them seen just once. Sequencing was performed on PBMCs or a T cell subset sorted from them (not recorded which). The receptors were sampled from an adult woman who had mild COVID-19 (a few samples of this study predate the infection). Cell type and time point are not known.

This clonotype was observed a few times. The CDR3 sequence is CASTRDRGGEQYF. CDR3 sequence (DNA): TGTGCCAGCACCCGGGACAGGGGAGGCGAGCAGTACTTC. The rearrangement joins TRBV12-3 or TRBV12-4 to TRBJ2-7, with 10 bases aligning to TRBD1. V lost 7 bases to trimming and J lost 6 bases; unmatched junction nucleotides: 6. The CDR3 sequence is 13 residues long.

This clonotype was detected a few times. This chain uses TRBV28 with TRBJ2-7; 8 bases are a match to TRBD1. Germline CDR1 MDHEN, CDR2 SYDVKM. V lost 4 bases and J lost 2; bases outside the gene matches: 10. The CDR3 consists of 16 residues. CDR3 sequence reads: CASSSIGQGRAYEQYF. For the CDR3, the DNA is TGTGCCAGCAGTTCTATAGGACAGGGCAGGGCCTACGAGCAGTACTTC. The variable domain in full, with the rest retrieved from reference TRBV28 and TRBJ2-7, is DVKVTQSSRYLVKRTGEKVFLECVQDMDHENMFWYRQDPGLGLRLIYFSYDVKMKEKGDIPEGYSVSREKKERFSLILESASTNQTSMYLCASSSIGQGRAYEQYFGPGTRLTVT.

The V gene is TRBV24-1, the J gene TRBJ2-3, with 10 bases lining up with TRBD2. The junction had 5 bases not matched to a gene; V was cut back by 5 bases and J by 1 base. CDR3 length equals 16 residues. Germline V lookup: CDR1 KGHDR, CDR2 SFDVKD. The CDR3 DNA reads as TGTGCCACCAGTGGTCTAGCGGGAGCGGGCACAGATACGCAGTATTTT. Encoded protein: CATSGLAGAGTDTQYF.

The rearrangement joins TRBV7-9 to TRBJ2-1; 9 bases map to TRBD2. The trim removed 3 bases at V and 8 bases at J, leaving 11 bases unmatched. From germline, CDR1 is SEHNR and CDR2 FQNEAQ (reference sequence). The CDR3 contains 16 residues. The DNA of the CDR3 is TGTGCCAGCAGCTTTGGTAGGCGGGAGGGACTTGATGAGCAGTTCTTC. This encodes CASSFGRREGLDEQFF. The entire variable domain, with the rest obtained from reference TRBV7-9 and TRBJ2-1, is as follows: DTGVSQNPRHKITKRGQNVTFRCDPISEHNRLYWYRQTLGQGPEFLTYFQNEAQLEKSRLLSDRFSAERPKGSFSTLEIQRTEQGDSAMYLCASSFGRREGLDEQFFGPGTRLTVL.

The chain combines TRBV6-5 with TRBJ1-1; a possible D gene is TRBD1 (6 bases). Trimming left V 5 bases short and J 6 bases short, with 25 bases between. The CDR3 totals 17 residues. CDR1 and CDR2 from the germline V gene are MNHEY and SVGAGI. This CDR3 is CASSQTATGRLRAEAFF. In DNA form, the CDR3 reads TGTGCCAGCAGTCAAACGGCCACAGGGCGGTTGAGGGCTGAAGCTTTCTTT.

This clonotype was detected only a few times. The V gene is TRBV5-4, the J gene TRBJ2-1; 10 bases are shared with TRBD2. The ends lost 4 bases at V and 4 bases at J; junction bases unmatched: 8. This CDR3 is built from 16 residues. Germline V gives CDR1 SGHNT, CDR2 YYREEE (reference sequence). This CDR3 reads CASSTRTSGSYNEQFF. The CDR3 DNA is TGTGCCAGCAGCACCCGGACTAGCGGTTCGTACAATGAGCAGTTCTTC.

This clonotype was observed many times. The rearrangement uses TRBV12-3 or TRBV12-4 and TRBJ2-7; tentative D call: TRBD2 (6 bases). The CDR3 contains 15 residues. V shed 3 bases and J shed 5 bases, with 17 bases lying between them. CDR3 nucleotides: TGTGCCAGCAGTTTGGGGGGTGGCTTTAAGGACGAGCAGTACTTC. It yields the protein CASSLGGGFKDEQYF.

This chain links TRBV19 with TRBJ1-5; no reliable D call. The CDR3 is made up of 17 amino acids. The V end was cut by 6 bases, the J end by 1 base, with 19 bases between. Germline loops: CDR1 LNHDA, CDR2 SQIVND (reference sequence). As DNA, the CDR3 is TGTGCCAGTAGCCCCACCCCCTTTTTTGGGAGCAATCAGCCCCAGCATTTT. Amino acids: CASSPTPFFGSNQPQHF.

The gene calls are TRBV6-6 and TRBJ2-7, with 9 bases matching TRBD1. This CDR3 is built from 15 residues. V gave up 6 bases and J gave up 4 bases; unmatched junction bases: 10. Germline-derived CDR1 and CDR2 are MNHNY and SVGAGI (reference sequence). The CDR3 here is CASSLGQGTHYEQYF. The CDR3 DNA follows: TGTGCCAGCAGCCTTGGACAGGGGACACATTACGAGCAGTACTTC.

A few counts support this clonotype. The V and J genes are TRBV4-1 and TRBJ1-2, with TRBD1 matching 7 bases. In germline, CDR1 is MGHRA, CDR2 YSYEKL. V shed 0 bases, J shed 2 bases, and the junction held 9 bases outside the gene matches. CDR3 size: 17 residues. CDR3 nucleotide sequence: TGCGCCAGCAGCCAAGACCACGAAGGACAGGAAAACTATGGCTACACCTTC. This sequence encodes CASSQDHEGQENYGYTF.

This clonotype was seen at least ten times. This rearrangement joins TRBV12-3 or TRBV12-4 to TRBJ1-1; TRBD1 aligns across 7 bases. The CDR3 spans 13 residues. V shed 1 base and J 6 bases; nucleotides not matched to a gene: 2. The CDR3 reads CASSLGQGAEAFF. The CDR3 nucleotides read TGTGCCAGCAGTTTAGGACAGGGTGCTGAAGCTTTCTTT.

This clonotype has a handful of counts. The CDR3 DNA follows: TGTGCCAGCAGATTAAGCTCCTACAATGAGCAGTTCTTC. This codes for CASRLSSYNEQFF. The chain carries TRBV2 and TRBJ2-1; D gene uncertain. Trimming pared 6 bases from V and 0 bases from J, leaving 6 bases between. Germline CDR1 and CDR2: SNHLY and FYNNEI. The CDR3 contains 13 residues.

The chain uses TRBV24-1 and TRBJ2-1, with TRBD1 matching 10 bases. J lost 8 bases, V lost 6 bases, and 3 bases had no gene match. The CDR3 length is 13 residues. Germline V gene data show CDR1 as KGHDR and CDR2 as SFDVKD. CDR3 coding DNA: TGTGCCACCAGTTCCGGGACAGGGGATGAGCAGTTCTTC. Translated, it gives CATSSGTGDEQFF.

This chain uses TRBV2 with TRBJ2-1; D might be TRBD1 (5 bases). Germline CDR1 reads SNHLY; CDR2 reads FYNNEI. The CDR3 consists of 13 residues. V was pared by 5 bases and J by 7 bases, with 12 bases between. The CDR3 protein is CASSWGRGNEQFF. CDR3 bases: TGTGCCAGCAGTTGGGGCCGAGGTAATGAGCAGTTCTTC.

This rearrangement joins TRBV3-1 to TRBJ2-3; 9 bases are shared with TRBD2. V trimming: 8 bases; J trimming: 0 bases; junction bases outside the gene matches: 12. The CDR3 runs to 17 residues. Germline values: CDR1 LGHDT, CDR2 YNNKEL (reference sequence). CDR3: CASSTQTSGPSTDTQYF. The CDR3 DNA reads as TGTGCCAGCTCGACTCAAACTAGCGGGCCTAGCACAGATACGCAGTATTTT.

The sample holds many counts of this clonotype. The chain combines TRBV2 with TRBJ2-1, with D maybe TRBD2 (6 bases). This CDR3 is 14 amino acids long. The V end lost 5 bases, the J end lost 6 bases, and 14 bases lay between the germline ends. CDR1 and CDR2 from the germline V gene are SNHLY and FYNNEI. CDR3 DNA sequence: TGTGCCAGCAGTTCGGGGTACGGGGGCAATGAGCAGTTCTTC. It translates to CASSSGYGGNEQFF.

This clonotype came up once. The rearrangement uses TRBV24-1 and TRBJ2-3, with unresolved D. CDR1 and CDR2 (germline): KGHDR, SFDVKD. Trimming left V 1 base short and J 2 bases short, with 12 bases between. The CDR3 consists of 16 residues. Written as DNA, the CDR3 is TGTGCCACCAGTGATTTCAGTTCCGTTCCCACAGATACGCAGTATTTT. It specifies CATSDFSSVPTDTQYF.

The J gene is TRBJ2-5, the V gene TRBV7-2; no definite D call. The CDR3 runs 13 residues. V gave up 1 base and J gave up 1 base, with 4 bases separating them. CDR1 and CDR2 from the germline V gene are SGHTA and FQGNSA. CDR3 bases: TGTGCCAGCAGCTTAGTCACCCAAGAGACCCAGTACTTC. It specifies CASSLVTQETQYF.

The sample holds many counts of this clonotype. The chain has TRBV7-6 and TRBJ2-2; D not certain. The V gene's germline CDR1 is SGHVS and CDR2 FNYEAQ. Trimming took off 5 bases at V and 2 bases at J, with 9 bases between the two ends. This CDR3 is 14 amino acids long. CDR3 sequence (DNA): TGTGCCAGCAGCCTTGACTTTAACACCGGGGAGCTGTTTTTT. It specifies CASSLDFNTGELFF.

The V and J genes are TRBV20-1 and TRBJ2-2, with TRBD2 identical over 12 bases. The junction had 6 bases not matched to a gene; V was cut back by 0 bases and J by 4 bases. The CDR3 loop spans 17 amino acids. Per germline, CDR1 DFQATT and CDR2 SNEGSKA (reference sequence). CDR3 region: CSARDPSLAGGTGELFF. For the CDR3, the DNA is TGCAGTGCTAGAGATCCTTCACTAGCGGGGGGCACCGGGGAGCTGTTTTTT.

CDR3 amino acids: CSARWRSENEQFF. In DNA form, the CDR3 reads TGCAGTGCTAGGTGGCGTTCGGAAAATGAGCAGTTCTTC. The chain carries TRBV20-1 and TRBJ2-1, with no clear D. Germline-derived CDR1 and CDR2 are DFQATT and SNEGSKA (reference sequence). Trimming removed 3 bases from V and 7 bases from J, with 13 bases in between. The CDR3 is 13 amino acids.

This rearrangement joins TRBV12-3 or TRBV12-4 to TRBJ2-1; 10 nucleotides match TRBD2. CDR3 length: 17 residues. V lost 5 bases, J lost 8 bases, and 15 bases stayed unmatched. The CDR3 DNA reads as TGTGCCAGCAGTCTCCGGGGGGGAGCTAGCGGGAGCGATGAGCAGTTCTTC. It specifies CASSLRGGASGSDEQFF.

The sample holds many counts of this clonotype. As DNA, the CDR3 is TGCGCCAGCAGCTTGAAATGGGGAGGCTCCTACAATGAGCAGTTCTTC. Protein: CASSLKWGGSYNEQFF. The chain is built from TRBV5-1 and TRBJ2-1; tentatively, D is TRBD2 (6 bases). The V end was cut by 1 base, the J end by 0 bases, with 11 bases between. This CDR3 region has 16 residues. The germline CDR1 and CDR2 sequences are SGHRS and YFSETQ.

The chain couples TRBV5-4 to TRBJ2-7; TRBD2 agrees at 7 bases. CDR3 length equals 15 residues. With V trimmed by 4 bases and J by 0 bases, 7 bases remained unmatched. Germline CDR1 and CDR2: SGHNT and YYREEE (reference sequence). The DNA for the CDR3 is TGTGCCAGCAGCGGGCAGGGAGGGAACTCCTACGAGCAGTACTTC. Translated: CASSGQGGNSYEQYF.

This clonotype has more than one count but fewer than ten. The rearrangement joins TRBV7-2 to TRBJ1-2; 9 bases are shared with TRBD1. This CDR3 is built from 15 residues. The V segment lost 3 bases and the J segment 4 bases; nucleotides outside the gene matches: 6. The germline gives CDR1 SGHTA, CDR2 FQGNSA. DNA of the CDR3: TGTGCCAGCAGCTTTCCACAGGGGGCTCTCTATGGCTACACCTTC. This codes for CASSFPQGALYGYTF.

The J gene is TRBJ2-7, the V gene TRBV15, with D possibly TRBD1 on 5 matching bases. The germline V gene has CDR1 LNHNV and CDR2 YYDKDF (reference sequence). The CDR3 sequence is 15 residues long. Trimming took off 0 bases at V and 3 bases at J, with 12 bases between the two ends. In DNA, the CDR3 is TGTGCCACCAGCAGAGAACACAAGGGGCTCTACGAGCAGTACTTC. Its translation is CATSREHKGLYEQYF. The full variable domain, with the rest looked up from reference TRBV15 and TRBJ2-7, is DAMVIQNPRYQVTQFGKPVTLSCSQTLNHNVMYWYQQKSSQAPKLLFHYYDKDFNNEADTPDNFQSRRPNTSFCFLDIRSPGLGDTAMYLCATSREHKGLYEQYFGPGTRLTVT.